This is a list of T cell receptor beta chains from one sample in a study of CD8 T cells in Susac syndrome. TCRdb re-derived calls from the immunoSEQ multiplex PCR reads in MiXCR, one entry per CDR3 protein. The table includes 150,000 to 200,000 distinct CDR3 sequences, more than 90% detected once. Material for sequencing was CD4+ T cells from PBMCs. These receptors were collected from a human donor in good health. Both conserved end residues are part of each CDR3. The order of the fields is J gene, D gene, V gene, clone size, CDR3 DNA, CDR3 protein. D genes are given only for firm matches. The size entry is marked missing in some rows and otherwise reads once, few, many or a size class.

J gene: TRBJ1-6
D gene: NA
V gene: TRBV14
clone size: NA
CDR3 DNA: TGTGCCAGCAGCCAAGTGAGGAGCGATTCACCCCTCCACTTT
CDR3 protein: CASSQVRSDSPLHF

J gene: TRBJ1-6
D gene: TRBD1
V gene: TRBV30
clone size: NA
CDR3 DNA: TGTGCCTGGAGTGTACAGGGGGGCTATAATTCACCCCTCCACTTT
CDR3 protein: CAWSVQGGYNSPLHF

J gene: TRBJ1-3
D gene: NA
V gene: TRBV30
clone size: NA
CDR3 DNA: TGTGCCTGGAGAGAAGGGTTCTCTGGAAACACCATATATTTT
CDR3 protein: CAWREGFSGNTIYF

J gene: TRBJ2-4
D gene: TRBD1
V gene: TRBV28
clone size: NA
CDR3 DNA: TGTGCCAGCAGTTTATCGGGGACAGGGGCGGGCATTCAGTACTTC
CDR3 protein: CASSLSGTGAGIQYF

J gene: TRBJ1-6
D gene: NA
V gene: TRBV21-1
clone size: NA
CDR3 DNA: TGTGCCAGCAGCCCCTTCTGCTGGCAGCACAATTCACCCCTCCACTTT
CDR3 protein: CASSPFCWQHNSPLHF

J gene: TRBJ2-6
D gene: NA
V gene: TRBV5-4
clone size: once
CDR3 DNA: TGTGCCAGCAGCTTTAGTGTAGGAACTGGGGCCAACGTCCTGACTTTC
CDR3 protein: CASSFSVGTGANVLTF

J gene: TRBJ1-5
D gene: TRBD1
V gene: TRBV6-6
clone size: NA
CDR3 DNA: TGTGCCAGCAGTACCACGACAGGGGGCAATCAGCCCCAGCATTTT
CDR3 protein: CASSTTTGGNQPQHF

J gene: TRBJ2-6
D gene: NA
V gene: TRBV6-1
clone size: NA
CDR3 DNA: TGTGCCAGCAGTGAAGTGGCAATTGGGGCCAACGTCCTGACTTTC
CDR3 protein: CASSEVAIGANVLTF

J gene: TRBJ2-5
D gene: TRBD2
V gene: TRBV29-1
clone size: NA
CDR3 DNA: TGCAGCGTTGAAGGGACTAGTCGAGAGACCCAGTACTTC
CDR3 protein: CSVEGTSRETQYF

J gene: TRBJ1-6
D gene: NA
V gene: TRBV5-1
clone size: NA
CDR3 DNA: TGCGCCAGCAGCTTGGATGCCCCGCGGAATTCACCCCTCCACTTT
CDR3 protein: CASSLDAPRNSPLHF

J gene: TRBJ2-7
D gene: NA
V gene: TRBV7-2
clone size: NA
CDR3 DNA: TGTGCCAGCAGTCGGGACCGCGAGCAGTACTTC
CDR3 protein: CASSRDREQYF

J gene: TRBJ2-7
D gene: TRBD2
V gene: TRBV15
clone size: once
CDR3 DNA: TGTGCCACCAACCTAGGACTAGGCGGCGACGAGCAGTACTTC
CDR3 protein: CATNLGLGGDEQYF

J gene: TRBJ2-3
D gene: NA
V gene: TRBV5-1
clone size: few
CDR3 DNA: TGCGCCAGCAGCTTGGAAGGCCATTCGACAGATACGCAGTATTTT
CDR3 protein: CASSLEGHSTDTQYF

J gene: TRBJ2-1
D gene: TRBD2
V gene: TRBV5-6
clone size: once
CDR3 DNA: TGTGCCAGCAGCCAGATTAGCGGGTTCTACAATGAGCAGTTCTTC
CDR3 protein: CASSQISGFYNEQFF

J gene: TRBJ2-3
D gene: NA
V gene: TRBV2
clone size: NA
CDR3 DNA: TGTGCCAGCAGTTACGGGACTGCAGATACGCAGTATTTT
CDR3 protein: CASSYGTADTQYF

J gene: TRBJ1-6
D gene: NA
V gene: TRBV12-3/TRBV12-4
clone size: NA
CDR3 DNA: TGTGCCAGCAGCTTCCGGGGTGGATCGGCATCACCCCTCCACTTT
CDR3 protein: CASSFRGGSASPLHF

J gene: TRBJ2-6
D gene: NA
V gene: TRBV3-1
clone size: NA
CDR3 DNA: TGTGCCAGCAGCCAAGGGACTAACTCTGGGGCCAACGTCCTGACTTTC
CDR3 protein: CASSQGTNSGANVLTF

J gene: TRBJ1-1
D gene: NA
V gene: TRBV9
clone size: NA
CDR3 DNA: TGTGCCAGCAGCGTAGATCTCCGGGGGATGGAGAGCACTGAAGCTTTCTTT
CDR3 protein: CASSVDLRGMESTEAFF

J gene: TRBJ2-5
D gene: TRBD2
V gene: TRBV29-1
clone size: once
CDR3 DNA: TGCAGCGTGAGCGGGATCCAAGAGACCCAGTACTTC
CDR3 protein: CSVSGIQETQYF

J gene: TRBJ2-7
D gene: TRBD1
V gene: TRBV7-9
clone size: NA
CDR3 DNA: TGTGCCAGCAGCTCAAGGGGGCTCACCTACGAGCAGTACTTC
CDR3 protein: CASSSRGLTYEQYF

J gene: TRBJ1-6
D gene: NA
V gene: TRBV29-1
clone size: NA
CDR3 DNA: TGCAGCGTCGTCGAGGGTGGAGGCTCCTATAATTCACCCCTCCACTTT
CDR3 protein: CSVVEGGGSYNSPLHF

J gene: TRBJ1-2
D gene: TRBD1
V gene: TRBV6-5
clone size: NA
CDR3 DNA: TGTGCCAGCAGCCTCGGACAGGGAGGGCATTATGGCTACACCTTC
CDR3 protein: CASSLGQGGHYGYTF

J gene: TRBJ1-1
D gene: TRBD1
V gene: TRBV7-9
clone size: once
CDR3 DNA: TGTGCCAGCAGCGCTAGACAGGGGGTTCAGAACACTGAAGCTTTCTTT
CDR3 protein: CASSARQGVQNTEAFF

J gene: TRBJ2-1
D gene: NA
V gene: TRBV29-1
clone size: NA
CDR3 DNA: TGCAGCGTTGAGAAATCCCATGAGCAGTTCTTC
CDR3 protein: CSVEKSHEQFF

J gene: TRBJ2-5
D gene: TRBD2
V gene: TRBV29-1
clone size: NA
CDR3 DNA: TGCAGCGTCGGACCGCTAGCGGGGGGAAAGACCCAGTACTTC
CDR3 protein: CSVGPLAGGKTQYF

J gene: TRBJ2-5
D gene: TRBD1
V gene: TRBV20-1
clone size: NA
CDR3 DNA: TGCAGTGCTACGGGACAGATTAAAGAGACCCAGTACTTC
CDR3 protein: CSATGQIKETQYF

J gene: TRBJ1-2
D gene: NA
V gene: TRBV19
clone size: NA
CDR3 DNA: TGTGCCAGTAGTATCGGGACGGGCGGTGGCTACACCTTC
CDR3 protein: CASSIGTGGGYTF

J gene: TRBJ1-1
D gene: NA
V gene: TRBV30
clone size: NA
CDR3 DNA: TGTGCCTGGAGTGTGATTGGTCCAATTAGAACTGAAGCTTTCTTT
CDR3 protein: CAWSVIGPIRTEAFF

J gene: TRBJ2-5
D gene: NA
V gene: TRBV12-3/TRBV12-4
clone size: NA
CDR3 DNA: TGTGCCAGCAGCCTTGAATTTGGAGAGACCCAGTACTTC
CDR3 protein: CASSLEFGETQYF